This TCR beta chain comes out of a study of T cell changes during pregnancy in multiple sclerosis. Germline V gives CDR1 SEHNR, CDR2 FQNEAQ (reference sequence). V lost 2 bases to trimming and J lost 4 bases; unmatched junction nucleotides: 1. The CDR3 is made up of 14 amino acids. Libraries were prepared by immunoSEQ multiplex PCR; TCRdb keeps only in-frame clonotypes and omits some of them. The table has approximately 92,000 clones, 93% seen once. The sequenced sample was peripheral blood, obtained after pregnancy. The TCR originated in a female donor with multiple sclerosis, enrolled in a pregnancy study. The chain employs TRBV7-9 and TRBJ1-1; the match to TRBD1 covers 10 bases. The CDR3 bases are TGTGCCAGCAGCTTATGGACAGGGGGCACTGAAGCTTTCTTT. Translating it yields CASSLWTGGTEAFF.